This TCR beta chain came from a study of technical replicates of blood from a few donors (dated by TCRdb to about 2017). For CDR1 and CDR2, the germline V gene lists MGHRA and YSYEKL. Between the V and J ends, shortened by 2 bases and 1 base respectively, the junction contains 11 bases. Including the terminal cysteine and phenylalanine, the CDR3 comprises 15 residues. Just the 45-base CDR3 DNA is kept, in frame starting at base 1. Libraries were prepared through the immunoSEQ multiplex PCR assay. Held by TCRdb, this immuneACCESS table contains in-frame sequences only and omits some clones. Under half of the omission traces to an unresolved V gene where checked; the cause of the rest is unknown. In all, the sample holds about 83,000 clones, and 90% to 95% of those were seen once. The ten largest clones represent 0.25% of the sample. As concerns this clone: Its cognate antigen has yet to be identified. No much larger clone is present one base from it, and per-base qualities are unavailable.

This TCR derives from a human donor in good health. Recombination connected TRBV4-1 to TRBJ1-1; the D gene cannot be named for sure. Material for sequencing was T cells isolated from PBMCs. The CDR3 protein is CASSQYAASNTEAFF. The base sequence is TGCGCCAGCAGCCAATATGCGGCCTCGAACACTGAAGCTTTCTTT.